These 30 T cell receptor beta chains were sequenced from one sample in a study of shared clonotypes between healthy human individuals. Profiling relied on immunoSEQ multiplex PCR, and the TCRdb table lists in-frame clones only, not all of them. The sample holds 2 million to 2.5 million clones, just over 90% seen once. The specimen was naive CD4+ T cells from PBMCs. Subset meaning: CD45RA+ positively selected. The receptors shown here come from a man between 18 and 35 years old in good health. Some clones in this sample may be carry-over from other donors' samples.

The rearrangement joins TRBV5-5 to TRBJ1-2, with D possibly being TRBD1 (6 bases). Trimming took off 6 bases at V and 5 bases at J, with 26 bases between the two ends. The CDR3 spans 17 residues. Per the germline V gene, CDR1 is SGHKS and CDR2 is YYEKEE (reference sequence). CDR3 nucleotides: TGTGCCAGCAACAATTTAGACAGGTCGGCGGTAGTGTATGGCTACACCTTC. This encodes CASNNLDRSAVVYGYTF.

The chain combines TRBV30 with TRBJ1-5, with D perhaps matching TRBD1 (5 bases). This CDR3 region has 14 residues. V was cut by 4 bases and J by 5 bases, with 15 bases left in between. Germline CDR1 GTSNPN, CDR2 SVGIG (reference sequence). CDR3 DNA: TGTGCCTGGACCCCAGGGCAATACGATCAGCCCCAGCATTTT. It translates to CAWTPGQYDQPQHF.

This chain joins TRBV7-8 and TRBJ1-1; D is perhaps TRBD1 (5 bases). CDR3 length equals 15 residues. Looked up from germline, CDR1 is SGHVS and CDR2 is FQNEAQ. V lost 2 bases and J lost 1, with 11 bases in between. CDR3: CASSLLGGTNTEAFF. In DNA, the CDR3 is TGTGCCAGCAGCTTACTTGGGGGGACGAACACTGAAGCTTTCTTT.

The V and J genes are TRBV5-4 and TRBJ2-2; D is perhaps TRBD2 (5 bases). V dropped 4 bases and J dropped 6 bases, with 13 bases sitting between them. There are 14 residues in the CDR3. The germline V gene encodes CDR1 SGHNT and CDR2 YYREEE (reference sequence). The CDR3 coding sequence is TGTGCCAGCAGCCACAATCAGGAGGCCGGGGAGCTGTTTTTT. Translated, it gives CASSHNQEAGELFF. Full variable domain (missing parts from reference TRBV5-4 and TRBJ2-2): ETGVTQSPTHLIKTRGQQVTLRCSSQSGHNTVSWYQQALGQGPQFIFQYYREEENGRGNFPPRFSGLQFPNYSSELNVNALELDDSALYLCASSHNQEAGELFFGEGSRLTVL.

The chain joins TRBV4-1 to TRBJ1-2; tentative D call: TRBD1 (6 bases). This CDR3 has 15 amino acids. Trimming took off 0 bases at V and 4 bases at J, with 12 bases between the two ends. Germline V gene lookup returns CDR1 MGHRA and CDR2 YSYEKL. CDR3 region: CASSQDPQGIYGYTF. The DNA of the CDR3 is TGCGCCAGCAGCCAAGACCCCCAGGGGATCTATGGCTACACCTTC.

The gene calls are TRBV4-2 and TRBJ2-2; 7 bases align to TRBD1. The V segment lost 5 bases and the J segment 4 bases; nucleotides outside the gene matches: 13. This CDR3 is built from 17 residues. Germline V gives CDR1 LGHNA, CDR2 YNFKEQ. The CDR3 region is CASSGPPGQSFTGELFF. CDR3 nucleotides: TGTGCCAGCAGCGGACCTCCGGGACAGTCCTTCACCGGGGAGCTGTTTTTT.

The chain carries TRBV19 and TRBJ2-2; possibly TRBD2 for D (6 bases). The CDR3 covers 17 residues. CDR1 and CDR2 (germline): LNHDA, SQIVND (reference sequence). Trimming stripped 5 bases from V and 7 bases from J, with 23 bases between. CDR3 region: CASSLLGLAIGSGELFF. CDR3 sequence (DNA): TGTGCCAGTAGTCTCCTGGGACTGGCTATAGGGAGCGGGGAGCTGTTTTTT.

The V gene is TRBV15, the J gene TRBJ2-7; 12 bases align to TRBD1. Germline V gene data show CDR1 as LNHNV and CDR2 as YYDKDF (reference sequence). The CDR3 has 15 amino acids. V lost 2 bases, J lost 8 bases, and 7 bases stayed unmatched. DNA of the CDR3: TGTGCCACCAGCAGAACCGGGACAGGGGGCTCAAAGCAGTACTTC. This translates into CATSRTGTGGSKQYF.

V is TRBV19 and J is TRBJ2-3, with TRBD2 identical over 13 bases. CDR3 size: 18 residues. The germline V gene encodes CDR1 LNHDA and CDR2 SQIVND (reference sequence). V shed 3 bases, J shed 3 bases, and the junction held 9 bases outside the gene matches. In DNA, the CDR3 is TGTGCCAGTAGTATGTCCCGCCGGGGACTAGCGGGAACAGATACGCAGTATTTT. It yields the protein CASSMSRRGLAGTDTQYF.

This clone was detected once. The genes are TRBV5-5 and TRBJ1-1, with D perhaps matching TRBD1 (6 bases). CDR3 length: 14 amino acids. Germline values: CDR1 SGHKS, CDR2 YYEKEE (reference sequence). Trimming left V 1 base short and J 5 bases short, with 12 bases between. CDR3 nucleotides: TGTGCCAGCAGCTTGACCCAGGGGCGGACTGAAGCTTTCTTT. Translation: CASSLTQGRTEAFF.

Concerning this clone itself: Within the sample, other DNA sequences also encode this same CDR3. The chain joins TRBV5-1 to TRBJ1-1; D is unclear. Germline V lookup: CDR1 SGHRS, CDR2 YFSETQ. This CDR3 region has 13 residues. Between the trimmed V and J ends, which lost 0 bases and 4 bases, there was a span of 7 bases. The CDR3 sequence: CASSLAEGTEAFF. The CDR3 coding sequence is TGCGCCAGCAGCTTGGCGGAGGGCACTGAAGCTTTCTTT.

The chain recombines TRBV4-1 with TRBJ2-2; no definite D call. The length of the CDR3 is 17 residues. CDR1 is MGHRA, CDR2 YSYEKL, per germline. Trimming cost V 1 base and J 4 bases, with 16 bases left between them. CDR3 coding DNA: TGCGCCAGCAGCCAAGGGGTCGATATAGGCTCCACCGGGGAGCTGTTTTTT. It codes for CASSQGVDIGSTGELFF.

A remark on this clone: The same CDR3 can be traced to other DNA sequences in this sample. The chain carries TRBV28 and TRBJ1-2; no definite D call. Germline lookup yields CDR1 MDHEN and CDR2 SYDVKM. The CDR3 extends over 12 amino acids. V lost 3 bases and J lost 8, with 10 bases in between. In DNA form, the CDR3 reads TGTGCCAGCAGTTTGAGGGATTTGGGCTACACCTTC. Residues: CASSLRDLGYTF.

The count of this clone is one. The V call is TRBV6-1, the J call TRBJ2-7, with 11 bases matching TRBD2. The ends lost 5 bases at V and 2 bases at J; junction bases unmatched: 2. The germline CDR1 and CDR2 sequences are MNHNS and SASEGT. The CDR3 spans 14 residues. For the CDR3, the DNA is TGTGCCAGCAGTCTAGCGGGAGGACCCTACGAGCAGTACTTC. Translation: CASSLAGGPYEQYF.

The chain combines TRBV18 with TRBJ2-7; D call uncertain. Germline V lookup: CDR1 KGHSH, CDR2 LQKENI. The CDR3 sequence is 13 residues long. V lost 3 bases to trimming and J lost 6 bases, with 12 bases between them. DNA for the CDR3: TGTGCCAGCTCACCCCTTTCACCCCGCGAGCAGTACTTC. Its protein is CASSPLSPREQYF.

J is TRBJ1-3 and V is TRBV11-2; D might be TRBD1 (5 bases). Trimming took off 6 bases at V and 6 bases at J, with 18 bases between the two ends. This CDR3 comprises 15 residues. Germline V gene lookup returns CDR1 SGHAT and CDR2 FQNNGV. As DNA, the CDR3 is TGTGCCAGCAGTTCAGTGCAGGGAAAGGCAAACACCATATATTTT. This codes for CASSSVQGKANTIYF.

V and J are TRBV7-9 and TRBJ2-1, with 8 nucleotides matching TRBD2. This CDR3 has 19 amino acids. Germline loops: CDR1 SEHNR, CDR2 FQNEAQ (reference sequence). The J segment lost 2 bases and the V segment lost 4 bases, leaving 16 bases of the junction unmatched. CDR3 sequence (DNA): TGTGCCAGCAGCTGGGGGACTAGTGATTTCACGGGCACCTACAATGAGCAGTTCTTC. It encodes CASSWGTSDFTGTYNEQFF. Based on the CDR3 plus reference TRBV7-9 and TRBJ2-1, the full variable domain is DTGVSQNPRHKITKRGQNVTFRCDPISEHNRLYWYRQTLGQGPEFLTYFQNEAQLEKSRLLSDRFSAERPKGSFSTLEIQRTEQGDSAMYLCASSWGTSDFTGTYNEQFFGPGTRLTVL.

This chain links TRBV7-2 with TRBJ1-3; 8 bases align to TRBD1. The CDR3 is 14 residues long. Trimming took 4 bases from V and 4 from J; bases not matched to a gene: 3. Germline V gene data show CDR1 as SGHTA and CDR2 as FQGNSA. The CDR3, as DNA: TGTGCCAGCAGCTCGGACAGGGCCGGAAACACCATATATTTT. It translates to CASSSDRAGNTIYF.

This clone appeared a single time. This rearrangement joins TRBV4-2 to TRBJ1-5; 9 positions match TRBD1. Germline V gives CDR1 LGHNA, CDR2 YNFKEQ. J was trimmed by 0 bases and V by 3 bases; bases with no gene match: 0. The CDR3 loop spans 15 amino acids. CDR3 sequence (DNA): TGTGCCAGCAGCCAGGACAGGGGTAGCAATCAGCCCCAGCATTTT. Amino acid sequence: CASSQDRGSNQPQHF.

V usage is TRBV7-3 and J usage is TRBJ1-2, with unresolved D. The V gene's germline CDR1 is SGHTA and CDR2 FQGTGA. V dropped 3 bases and J dropped 4 bases, with 18 bases sitting between them. The CDR3 runs 16 residues. CDR3 amino acids: CASSLIPFAGFYGYTF. CDR3 in DNA: TGTGCCAGCAGCTTGATTCCTTTCGCGGGGTTCTATGGCTACACCTTC.

The chain employs TRBV5-1 and TRBJ2-3, with D possibly TRBD1 on 6 matching bases. This CDR3 spans 16 amino acids. Trimming shortened V by 4 bases and J by 3 bases, and 18 bases separated the two germline ends. The germline CDR1 and CDR2 sequences are SGHRS and YFSETQ. CDR3 coding DNA: TGCGCCAGCAGCCTCCAACAGGGATTTTGGACAGATACGCAGTATTTT. Amino acids: CASSLQQGFWTDTQYF.

V gene TRBV5-4 combines with J gene TRBJ1-3, with TRBD1 identical over 8 bases. Germline V gives CDR1 SGHNT, CDR2 YYREEE (reference sequence). This CDR3 contains 13 residues. Trimming removed 2 bases from V and 8 bases from J; junction bases left unmatched: 3. CDR3 protein: CASSLQGGDTIYF. The CDR3 DNA follows: TGTGCCAGCAGCTTACAGGGGGGAGACACCATATATTTT.

This clone appeared a single time. CDR3 protein: CASSVLSLTGGPTDTQYF. The CDR3 DNA sequence: TGTGCCAGCAGCGTTCTCTCCTTGACAGGGGGCCCCACAGATACGCAGTATTTT. The chain uses TRBV9 and TRBJ2-3, with 10 positions matching TRBD1. The CDR3 consists of 18 residues. The J segment lost 2 bases and the V segment lost 2 bases, leaving 11 bases of the junction unmatched. Germline V gene lookup returns CDR1 SGDLS and CDR2 YYNGEE.

The chain uses TRBV2 and TRBJ1-5, with D possibly being TRBD1 (5 bases). Germline CDR1 is SNHLY and CDR2 is FYNNEI. V was clipped by 0 bases and J by 7 bases, with 22 bases between them. This CDR3 spans 18 amino acids. DNA for the CDR3: TGTGCCAGCAGTGAAGCGCTTCAGAGAGGGGAGTTTCACCAGCCCCAGCATTTT. Protein product: CASSEALQRGEFHQPQHF.

The chain links TRBV5-1 to TRBJ2-7; D is unclear. The CDR3 length is 16 residues. With 2 bases removed from V and 4 bases from J, the gap between germline ends came to 19 bases. Per the germline V gene, CDR1 is SGHRS and CDR2 is YFSETQ. The DNA of the CDR3 is TGCGCCAGCAGCTTTACATTTAGCCAAACCCGGTACGAGCAGTACTTC. Residues: CASSFTFSQTRYEQYF.

The gene calls are TRBV7-6 and TRBJ2-7; 9 nucleotides agree with TRBD2. The CDR3 extends over 14 amino acids. Germline CDR1 reads SGHVS; CDR2 reads FNYEAQ. With V trimmed by 5 bases and J by 5 bases, 7 bases remained unmatched. For the CDR3, the DNA is TGTGCCAGCAGCCGATTAGCGGGAGTCAACGAGCAGTACTTC. It specifies CASSRLAGVNEQYF. The full variable domain, completed using reference TRBV7-6 and TRBJ2-7, is GAGVSQSPRYKVTKRGQDVALRCDPISGHVSLYWYRQALGQGPEFLTYFNYEAQQDKSGLPNDRFSAERPEGSISTLTIQRTEQRDSAMYRCASSRLAGVNEQYFGPGTRLTVT.

The chain has TRBV2 and TRBJ2-2, with TRBD1 matching over 7 bases. V lost 11 bases, J lost 3 bases, and 9 bases stayed unmatched. The CDR3 spans 14 residues. Looked up from germline, CDR1 is SNHLY and CDR2 is FYNNEI. This CDR3 is CASWWDSHTGELFF. Here the CDR3 DNA reads TGTGCCTCTTGGTGGGACAGTCACACCGGGGAGCTGTTTTTT.

The chain carries TRBV4-1 and TRBJ2-5, with a tentative D call TRBD1 (7 bases). The CDR3 totals 15 residues. The germline V gene has CDR1 MGHRA and CDR2 YSYEKL. The germline V and J ends were trimmed by 4 bases and 2 bases, with 14 bases remaining between them. As DNA, the CDR3 is TGCGCCAGCAGCCGGAGGGACAGCTCGCAAGAGACCCAGTACTTC. Its protein product is CASSRRDSSQETQYF.

This chain's CDR3 is CATSRVDYSTAFF. CDR3 DNA: TGTGCCACCAGCAGAGTAGATTACAGCACAGCTTTCTTT. J is TRBJ1-1 and V is TRBV15, with D hard to call. CDR1 LNHNV and CDR2 YYDKDF come from the germline V gene (reference sequence). The CDR3 is made up of 13 amino acids. V was pared by 1 base and J by 10 bases, with 13 bases between.

The V call is TRBV5-1, the J call TRBJ2-2; 14 bases line up with TRBD2. Losses at the gene ends were 2 bases for V and 6 bases for J; bases not matched to a gene: 6. Germline CDR1 and CDR2: SGHRS and YFSETQ. This CDR3 comprises 17 residues. The CDR3 nucleotides read TGCGCCAGCAGCTTTGGGACTAGCGGGAGCGTAGCCGGGGAGCTGTTTTTT. Its protein is CASSFGTSGSVAGELFF. Looking up the rest from reference TRBV5-1 and TRBJ2-2 gives the full variable domain: KAGVTQTPRYLIKTRGQQVTLSCSPISGHRSVSWYQQTPGQGLQFLFEYFSETQRNKGNFPGRFSGRQFSNSRSEMNVSTLELGDSALYLCASSFGTSGSVAGELFFGEGSRLTVL.